The T cell receptor (beta chain) described here comes from a study of CD8+CD57+ T cells in acquired aplastic anemia. Looking at the study overall: Mean DNA quantity obtained from sorted CD4+ and CD8+ cells was approximately 3 ug. Study-level findings and limits: The same twenty-nine CD8+ CDR3 sequences occurred in patients and in controls. The CD8+ Simpson's diversity of patients and controls was not significantly different.

TCR beta VDJ and CDR3 profiling used genomic DNA as template. TCRdb processed the reads anew with MiXCR; each CDR3 protein has one entry. The sample has 400,000 to 450,000 distinct CDR3 sequences; about 70% are singletons. The table lists this clonotype with many counts. Its antigen remains unknown. The CDR3 length is 13 residues. Trimming cost V 0 bases and J 9 bases, with 12 bases left between them. Germline assignment: CDR1 SQVTM and CDR2 ANQGSEA. Sequencing was carried out using sorted CD4+, CD8+, or CD8+CD57+ T cells (not recorded which) from PBMCs. V usage is TRBV29-1 and J usage is TRBJ1-5, with a possible D match to TRBD1 (6 bases). This receptor was taken from a human donor in good health, serving as a control. CDR3 coding DNA: TGCAGCGTTGAAGAATTACAGGGTGCGCCCCAGCATTTT. It encodes CSVEELQGAPQHF.